The next 24 T cell receptor beta chains were all read from a single sample in a study of blood T cell repertoires in COVID-19. Sequencing was performed with immunoSEQ multiplex PCR; in TCRdb, only in-frame clones are kept and a portion is missing. Among roughly 250,000 clones listed, about 91% were seen once. The material sequenced was PBMCs or T cells enriched from blood (not recorded which). The receptors originated from a human donor in a cohort exposed to, infected with or recovered from COVID-19 (not recorded which). The donor label of this sample is uncertain.

The rearrangement joins TRBV30 to TRBJ1-4; 9 nucleotides match TRBD1. V dropped 2 bases and J dropped 8; count of bases not matched to a gene: 6. Germline assignment: CDR1 GTSNPN and CDR2 SVGIG (reference sequence). The CDR3 runs to 14 residues. The CDR3 bases are TGTGCCTGGAGTCCGGGACAGGGACGCGAAAAACTGTTTTTT. Translated, it gives CAWSPGQGREKLFF.

The chain uses TRBV14 and TRBJ2-1; TRBD2 matches at 7 bases. V shed 1 base and J 7 bases; nucleotides not matched to a gene: 10. Germline-derived CDR1 and CDR2 are SGHDN and FVKESK. The CDR3 has 16 residues. DNA for the CDR3: TGTGCCAGCAGCCAAGTTGCCGGGGAGGGATCGAATGAGCAGTTCTTC. It specifies CASSQVAGEGSNEQFF.

The rearrangement joins TRBV6-5 to TRBJ1-6, with 7 bases matching TRBD1. After removal of 1 base from V and 7 bases from J, the junction contained 7 bases not matched to a gene. The germline V gene has CDR1 MNHEY and CDR2 SVGAGI. The CDR3 loop spans 16 amino acids. CDR3 loop: CASSYLGAGGNSPLHF. As DNA, the CDR3 is TGTGCCAGCAGTTACTTAGGGGCAGGGGGGAATTCACCCCTCCACTTT.

The sample holds a few counts of this clone. This chain joins TRBV6-2 or TRBV6-3 and TRBJ1-2; TRBD1 might be the D (6 bases). The CDR3 is 13 residues long. CDR1 is MNHEY and CDR2 is SVGEGT in the germline V gene. V dropped 6 bases and J dropped 4 bases, with 12 bases sitting between them. CDR3 DNA: TGTGCCAGCAGCGAGGGACAAGGCTATGGCTACACCTTC. It codes for CASSEGQGYGYTF.

The CDR3 loop is CASSLAGRAVDGYTF. DNA of the CDR3: TGTGCCAGCAGCTTAGCTGGGCGGGCCGTTGATGGCTACACCTTC. The chain is built from TRBV7-9 and TRBJ1-2, with D unclear. Germline V gene data show CDR1 as SEHNR and CDR2 as FQNEAQ (reference sequence). This CDR3 has 15 amino acids. Trimming took off 0 bases at V and 6 bases at J, with 14 bases between the two ends.

The chain links TRBV14 to TRBJ1-1, with TRBD1 matching 9 bases. Germline-derived CDR1 and CDR2 are SGHDN and FVKESK. This CDR3 is 15 amino acids long. V lost 1 base, J lost 5 bases, and 5 bases stayed unmatched. The CDR3 nucleotides are TGTGCCAGCAGCCAAGTGACGGGACAGGGTACTGAAGCTTTCTTT. This sequence encodes CASSQVTGQGTEAFF.

The genes are TRBV5-1 and TRBJ2-7; 7 bases fit TRBD1. Per the germline V gene, CDR1 is SGHRS and CDR2 is YFSETQ. This CDR3 has 17 amino acids. The V and J ends lost 2 bases and 6 bases, in that order; junction bases with no gene match: 17. Here the CDR3 DNA reads TGCGCCAGCAGCTTTGTCCAGAGGGGGCCCGGAGGTGGCGAGCAGTACTTC. Residues: CASSFVQRGPGGGEQYF.

V and J are TRBV9 and TRBJ1-1; D gene uncertain. This CDR3 contains 13 residues. V lost 3 bases, J lost 6 bases, and 12 bases lay in between. CDR1 and CDR2 (germline): SGDLS, YYNGEE. The CDR3 protein is CASSGTSGAEAFF. CDR3 bases: TGTGCCAGCAGCGGGACTAGCGGGGCTGAAGCTTTCTTT.

This clone was seen more than once but under ten times. V usage is TRBV16 and J usage is TRBJ1-2; possibly TRBD1 for D (5 bases). The CDR3 is made up of 13 amino acids. CDR1 KGHSY and CDR2 FQNENV come from the germline V gene. Trimming pared 2 bases from V and 1 base from J, leaving 5 bases between. The CDR3 reads CASSQDSNYGYTF. In DNA form, the CDR3 reads TGTGCCAGCAGCCAAGACAGTAACTATGGCTACACCTTC.

This clone occurred once. The gene calls are TRBV2 and TRBJ1-1; D is undetermined. Trimming took off 7 bases at V and 1 base at J, with 10 bases between the two ends. Germline V gene data show CDR1 as SNHLY and CDR2 as FYNNEI. This CDR3 has 13 residues. The CDR3 is CASKPQQNTEAFF. The CDR3 nucleotides read TGTGCCAGCAAACCACAGCAGAACACTGAAGCTTTCTTT.

The chain links TRBV7-8 to TRBJ2-6; TRBD2 is a possible D gene (6 bases). Germline values: CDR1 SGHVS, CDR2 FQNEAQ. Trimming cost V 2 bases and J 4 bases, with 12 bases left between them. This CDR3 region has 16 residues. The CDR3 loop reads CASSLSGGVGANVLTF. The CDR3 nucleotides are TGTGCCAGCAGCTTATCGGGCGGGGTCGGGGCCAACGTCCTGACTTTC.

The gene calls are TRBV12-5 and TRBJ2-7; D might be TRBD2 (6 bases). Germline values: CDR1 LGHNT, CDR2 FRNRAP. CDR3 size: 13 residues. V was trimmed by 6 bases and J by 2 bases, leaving 11 bases between them. CDR3 DNA sequence: TGTGCTAGTGGAGGGACTGCGCCCTACGAGCAGTACTTC. Its translation is CASGGTAPYEQYF.

This clone was seen just once. J is TRBJ2-7 and V is TRBV11-2, with D unclear. CDR1 is SGHAT, CDR2 FQNNGV, per germline. This CDR3 has 12 residues. Trimming shortened V by 4 bases and J by 5 bases, and 9 bases separated the two germline ends. CDR3 region: CASSSWRNEQYF. Here the CDR3 DNA reads TGTGCCAGCAGCTCATGGAGAAACGAGCAGTACTTC.

The chain employs TRBV13 and TRBJ2-7, with a weak D call TRBD2 (6 bases). The CDR3 is 17 residues long. V was shortened by 3 bases and J by 5 bases, with 23 bases between the two germline ends. Germline V lookup: CDR1 PRHDT, CDR2 FYEKMQ (reference sequence). CDR3 DNA: TGTGCCAGCAGCTTCTCTCGACTAGGGGTCGCCTGGGACGAGCAGTACTTC. Protein product: CASSFSRLGVAWDEQYF.

The V gene is TRBV19, the J gene TRBJ2-3; TRBD1 agrees at 8 bases. Germline trimming cut 5 bases from V and 1 base from J; bases unmatched to any gene: 2. The length of the CDR3 is 14 residues. The germline gives CDR1 LNHDA, CDR2 SQIVND (reference sequence). CDR3 amino acids: CASSLGQGTDTQYF. In nucleotides, the CDR3 is TGTGCCAGTAGTCTGGGACAGGGCACAGATACGCAGTATTTT.

The rearrangement uses TRBV5-1 and TRBJ2-3; 14 bases are shared with TRBD2. The CDR3 loop spans 15 amino acids. The germline V gene has CDR1 SGHRS and CDR2 YFSETQ. V lost 4 bases, J lost 6 bases, and 4 bases stayed unmatched. DNA of the CDR3: TGCGCCAGCAGCCCGGGACTAGCGGGGGTGGATACGCAGTATTTT. Amino acid sequence: CASSPGLAGVDTQYF. The entire variable domain, with the rest obtained from reference TRBV5-1 and TRBJ2-3, is as follows: KAGVTQTPRYLIKTRGQQVTLSCSPISGHRSVSWYQQTPGQGLQFLFEYFSETQRNKGNFPGRFSGRQFSNSRSEMNVSTLELGDSALYLCASSPGLAGVDTQYFGPGTRLTVL.

The sample holds a few counts of this clone. The chain has TRBV5-1 and TRBJ2-2; 9 nucleotides match TRBD2. V shed 6 bases, J shed 4 bases, and the junction held 10 bases outside the gene matches. The germline V gene has CDR1 SGHRS and CDR2 YFSETQ. The CDR3 has 16 amino acids. In DNA, the CDR3 is TGCGCCAGCACCCTGCGGGGGGGCGGGCCCACCGGGGAGCTGTTTTTT. Protein product: CASTLRGGGPTGELFF.

This clone was seen a single time. The chain employs TRBV13 and TRBJ2-4, with a possible D match to TRBD1 (6 bases). The V gene lost 1 base and the J gene lost 0 bases, with 10 bases spanning the gap. CDR1 PRHDT and CDR2 FYEKMQ come from the germline V gene (reference sequence). The CDR3 length is 16 residues. CDR3 residues: CASSLDQGLAKNIQYF. The DNA for the CDR3 is TGTGCCAGCAGCTTAGACCAGGGGCTAGCCAAAAACATTCAGTACTTC.

The chain is built from TRBV29-1 and TRBJ2-6; 11 bases fit TRBD1. In germline, CDR1 is SQVTM, CDR2 ANQGSEA. The CDR3 length is 16 residues. Trimming at V came to 7 bases and at J to 3 bases, leaving 8 bases not matched to a gene. The CDR3 is CSGEGQGVRGANVLTF. CDR3 in DNA: TGCAGCGGGGAGGGACAGGGGGTACGTGGGGCCAACGTCCTGACTTTC.

The rearrangement joins TRBV5-1 to TRBJ1-2; TRBD1 might be the D (6 bases). The CDR3 has 14 amino acids. The V gene lost 0 bases and the J gene lost 6 bases, with 12 bases spanning the gap. Looked up from germline, CDR1 is SGHRS and CDR2 is YFSETQ. CDR3 sequence reads: CASSLEAGGNGYTF. CDR3 coding DNA: TGCGCCAGCAGCTTGGAGGCGGGGGGCAATGGCTACACCTTC.

This clone was picked up a small number of times. The V gene is TRBV14, the J gene TRBJ1-6; D is ambiguous. V was clipped by 0 bases and J by 0 bases, with 12 bases between them. The CDR3 runs 18 residues. CDR1 is SGHDN, CDR2 FVKESK, per germline. The CDR3 DNA follows: TGTGCCAGCAGCCAAGAGAGGGCTGGAAGCTCCTATAATTCACCCCTCCACTTT. It encodes CASSQERAGSSYNSPLHF. Variable domain in full (rest from reference TRBV14 and TRBJ1-6): EAGVTQFPSHSVIEKGQTVTLRCDPISGHDNLYWYRRVMGKEIKFLLHFVKESKQDESGMPNNRFLAERTGGTYSTLKVQPAELEDSGVYFCASSQERAGSSYNSPLHFGNGTRLTVT.

This sequence joins TRBV18 and TRBJ2-2; D gene ambiguous. Germline V gene lookup returns CDR1 KGHSH and CDR2 LQKENI. V lost 0 bases, J lost 8 bases, and 7 bases lay in between. The CDR3 has 13 amino acids. The CDR3 coding sequence is TGTGCCAGCTCACCACCGCGCCGGGGGGAGCTGTTTTTT. This translates into CASSPPRRGELFF.

The CDR3 region is CASIAGTLNEQFF. The CDR3 nucleotides read TGTGCCAGCATCGCCGGGACTCTTAATGAGCAGTTCTTC. The chain has TRBV28 and TRBJ2-1; the D gene is possibly TRBD2 (6 bases). Germline V gene lookup returns CDR1 MDHEN and CDR2 SYDVKM. CDR3 length: 13 amino acids. V was pared by 7 bases and J by 7 bases, with 14 bases between.

The chain uses TRBV18 and TRBJ1-2; D unresolved. This CDR3 contains 12 residues. V lost 4 bases, J lost 8 bases, and 11 bases lay in between. Germline V gene lookup returns CDR1 KGHSH and CDR2 LQKENI. The CDR3 is CASSLELRGYTF. For the CDR3, the DNA is TGTGCCAGCTCACTGGAACTAAGGGGCTACACCTTC.